Listed below are T cell receptor beta chains from one sample, sequenced in a study of T cell responses to AZD1222 COVID-19 vaccine. Produced via immunoSEQ multiplex PCR; TCRdb's table is partial and in-frame only. The table shows 70,000 to 90,000 clones, with approximately 85% occurring only once. Here the sequenced sample was peripheral blood, taken 28 days after the second AZD1222 dose. The receptors come from an adult who received the AZD1222 COVID-19 vaccine. Both conserved end residues are part of each CDR3. The order of the fields is CDR3 DNA, CDR3 protein, clone size, D gene, V gene, J gene. D genes are given only for firm matches. Clone size appears in some rows only: once, few, many, or a class for an expanded clone.

cdr3_nt: TGTGCCAGCAGTTATGGGGCTAGCGGGAGCAACGAGCAGTACTTC; cdr3_aa: CASSYGASGSNEQYF; clone_size: few; d_call: TRBD2; v_call: TRBV6-6; j_call: TRBJ2-7
cdr3_nt: TGTGCCAGCAGCACCGACAGGCAGAACACTGAAGCTTTCTTT; cdr3_aa: CASSTDRQNTEAFF; clone_size: -; d_call: -; v_call: TRBV21-1; j_call: TRBJ1-1
cdr3_nt: TGTGCCAGCAGTTCCGGAGACAGGGGGAGTTACGAGCAGTACTTC; cdr3_aa: CASSSGDRGSYEQYF; clone_size: -; d_call: TRBD1; v_call: TRBV28; j_call: TRBJ2-7
cdr3_nt: TGTGCCAGCAGCAGGCTGGGACTAGCGGGGGGTAGCACCTACAATGAGCAGTTCTTC; cdr3_aa: CASSRLGLAGGSTYNEQFF; clone_size: once; d_call: TRBD2; v_call: TRBV4-2; j_call: TRBJ2-1
cdr3_nt: TGTGCCAGCGGCCGGGACAGCTCCTACGAGCAGTACTTC; cdr3_aa: CASGRDSSYEQYF; clone_size: -; d_call: TRBD1; v_call: TRBV19; j_call: TRBJ2-7
cdr3_nt: TGTGCCATCAAAAACAGGGAGATGAACACTGAAGCTTTCTTT; cdr3_aa: CAIKNREMNTEAFF; clone_size: -; d_call: -; v_call: TRBV10-3; j_call: TRBJ1-1
cdr3_nt: TGTGCCAGCAGCCTCCGGGGGCGCGGAGAGACCCAGTACTTC; cdr3_aa: CASSLRGRGETQYF; clone_size: -; d_call: -; v_call: TRBV7-2; j_call: TRBJ2-5
cdr3_nt: TGTGCCAGCAGTTTAGCGGGACTAGGCGAGCAGTACTTC; cdr3_aa: CASSLAGLGEQYF; clone_size: -; d_call: TRBD2; v_call: TRBV27; j_call: TRBJ2-7
cdr3_nt: TGTGCCAGCAGTTCCACAGGGGTAAGCAATCAGCCCCAGCATTTT; cdr3_aa: CASSSTGVSNQPQHF; clone_size: -; d_call: TRBD1; v_call: TRBV28; j_call: TRBJ1-5
cdr3_nt: TGTGCCAGCTCACCACCAAATTCCAGGATGGCCTCTGGGGCCAACGTCCTGACTTTC; cdr3_aa: CASSPPNSRMASGANVLTF; clone_size: -; d_call: -; v_call: TRBV18; j_call: TRBJ2-6
cdr3_nt: TGTGCCAGCAGTCTGGGGACCTCTGGAAACACCATATATTTT; cdr3_aa: CASSLGTSGNTIYF; clone_size: -; d_call: -; v_call: TRBV7-8; j_call: TRBJ1-3
cdr3_nt: TGTGCCAGCAGTTCCCCGGAGGGAGAGACCCAGTACTTC; cdr3_aa: CASSSPEGETQYF; clone_size: -; d_call: -; v_call: TRBV12-3/TRBV12-4; j_call: TRBJ2-5
cdr3_nt: TGTGCCACCGGGGACTTGGGGGGCACAGATACGCAGTATTTT; cdr3_aa: CATGDLGGTDTQYF; clone_size: -; d_call: -; v_call: TRBV24-1; j_call: TRBJ2-3
cdr3_nt: TGTGCCAGCGAGGTGGTTCGGAACACTGAAGCTTTCTTT; cdr3_aa: CASEVVRNTEAFF; clone_size: -; d_call: -; v_call: TRBV6-5; j_call: TRBJ1-1
cdr3_nt: TGTGCCAGCTCACCAAAGGAGCGGGAGGGCACCAATGAGCAGTTCTTC; cdr3_aa: CASSPKEREGTNEQFF; clone_size: -; d_call: TRBD2; v_call: TRBV18; j_call: TRBJ2-1
cdr3_nt: TGTGCCACCCAGATACAGGCCAACACTGAAGCTTTCTTT; cdr3_aa: CATQIQANTEAFF; clone_size: -; d_call: -; v_call: TRBV28; j_call: TRBJ1-1
cdr3_nt: TGTGCCAGCAGCTTTAGGCGCCGGGGCACCTCTAGCACAGATACGCAGTATTTT; cdr3_aa: CASSFRRRGTSSTDTQYF; clone_size: -; d_call: -; v_call: TRBV7-6; j_call: TRBJ2-3
cdr3_nt: TGTGCCAGCAGTGAGGAGGGACGCGGGGAGCTGTTTTTT; cdr3_aa: CASSEEGRGELFF; clone_size: -; d_call: -; v_call: TRBV6-4; j_call: TRBJ2-2
cdr3_nt: TGTGCCAGCAGCCAGCTGCCGGGACTAGCGGTAAGCTCCTACAATGAGCAGTTCTTC; cdr3_aa: CASSQLPGLAVSSYNEQFF; clone_size: -; d_call: TRBD2; v_call: TRBV14; j_call: TRBJ2-1
cdr3_nt: TGTGCCAGCAGCTCGGCGGGGTCAGGTTGGACCCAGTACTTC; cdr3_aa: CASSSAGSGWTQYF; clone_size: once; d_call: -; v_call: TRBV11-2; j_call: TRBJ2-5
cdr3_nt: TGTGCCACCTCAACCCCAAAAACATACACAGATACGCAGTATTTT; cdr3_aa: CATSTPKTYTDTQYF; clone_size: -; d_call: -; v_call: TRBV19; j_call: TRBJ2-3
cdr3_nt: TGCGCCAGCGGAGGGGAGGGATACTTAATCACCCTCCACTTT; cdr3_aa: CASGGEGYLITLHF; clone_size: -; d_call: -; v_call: TRBV10-2; j_call: TRBJ1-6
cdr3_nt: TGTGCCAGCAGTTACTCGAAATCCCCCGCGCAGCCCCAGCATTTT; cdr3_aa: CASSYSKSPAQPQHF; clone_size: -; d_call: -; v_call: TRBV6-5; j_call: TRBJ1-5
cdr3_nt: TGTGCCAGCAGCTTATCCTCGAACTCATTCTACGAGCAGTACTTC; cdr3_aa: CASSLSSNSFYEQYF; clone_size: few; d_call: -; v_call: TRBV11-1; j_call: TRBJ2-7
cdr3_nt: TGTGCCAGCGAGGCCCTTCAGGGAGACGAGCAGTACTTC; cdr3_aa: CASEALQGDEQYF; clone_size: -; d_call: -; v_call: TRBV7-9; j_call: TRBJ2-7
cdr3_nt: TGTGCCAGCAGCCTCCGGGACAGGGGCTATGGCTACACCTTC; cdr3_aa: CASSLRDRGYGYTF; clone_size: -; d_call: TRBD1; v_call: TRBV11-3; j_call: TRBJ1-2
cdr3_nt: TGTGCCAGCAAAGAAGCGGGGGGGCTTAATGAGCAGTTCTTC; cdr3_aa: CASKEAGGLNEQFF; clone_size: -; d_call: TRBD2; v_call: TRBV7-2; j_call: TRBJ2-1
cdr3_nt: TGCGCCAGCAGCCAAGATCTCCGAGGACTAGCGGTGGAGACCCAGTACTTC; cdr3_aa: CASSQDLRGLAVETQYF; clone_size: -; d_call: TRBD2; v_call: TRBV4-3; j_call: TRBJ2-5
cdr3_nt: TGTGCCAGCAGCCCCGGGGAGTCTAGCACAGATACGCAGTATTTT; cdr3_aa: CASSPGESSTDTQYF; clone_size: -; d_call: -; v_call: TRBV9; j_call: TRBJ2-3
cdr3_nt: TGTGCCAGCAGCATCACAACTAATGAAAAACTGTTTTTT; cdr3_aa: CASSITTNEKLFF; clone_size: -; d_call: -; v_call: TRBV11-2; j_call: TRBJ1-4
cdr3_nt: TGTGCCAGCATCCTGGGGGGACAGGGAGGCAATGAGCAGTTCTTC; cdr3_aa: CASILGGQGGNEQFF; clone_size: once; d_call: TRBD1; v_call: TRBV7-9; j_call: TRBJ2-1
cdr3_nt: TGCGCCAGCAGCCTCATTCGGGCAGGGGATGGGTCGAGCTACACCTTC; cdr3_aa: CASSLIRAGDGSSYTF; clone_size: -; d_call: -; v_call: TRBV4-3; j_call: TRBJ1-2
cdr3_nt: TGTGCCAGTAGTATTTCCTCACAGGTGTCCTATGGCTACACCTTC; cdr3_aa: CASSISSQVSYGYTF; clone_size: -; d_call: -; v_call: TRBV19; j_call: TRBJ1-2
cdr3_nt: TGTGCCAGCAGCTTAGGGGCTTACACTAGCGGGAGTTCTGGGCAGTACTTC; cdr3_aa: CASSLGAYTSGSSGQYF; clone_size: -; d_call: TRBD2; v_call: TRBV11-2; j_call: TRBJ2-7
cdr3_nt: TGTGCCAGCAGCCGTGAGCCGTCCTACGAGCAGTACTTC; cdr3_aa: CASSREPSYEQYF; clone_size: -; d_call: -; v_call: TRBV11-3; j_call: TRBJ2-7
cdr3_nt: TGTGCCGCGGGGGACAGCCGCCACACCATATATTTT; cdr3_aa: CAAGDSRHTIYF; clone_size: -; d_call: TRBD1; v_call: TRBV12-3/TRBV12-4; j_call: TRBJ1-3
cdr3_nt: TGTGCCAGCAGCTTAGGTCTAGGTAACAATCAGCCCCAGCATTTT; cdr3_aa: CASSLGLGNNQPQHF; clone_size: -; d_call: -; v_call: TRBV7-2; j_call: TRBJ1-5
cdr3_nt: TGTGCCAGTAGCGTTGACATCTCTGGAAACACCATATATTTT; cdr3_aa: CASSVDISGNTIYF; clone_size: -; d_call: -; v_call: TRBV19; j_call: TRBJ1-3
cdr3_nt: TGTGCCAGCTCCCGTCAACCGGGACAGGGGGTAAATGAGCAGTTCTTC; cdr3_aa: CASSRQPGQGVNEQFF; clone_size: -; d_call: TRBD1; v_call: TRBV18; j_call: TRBJ2-1
cdr3_nt: TGTGCCAGCAGCCGTACCGGGACAGGGGTCGGGACTATCAATGAGCAGTTCTTC; cdr3_aa: CASSRTGTGVGTINEQFF; clone_size: -; d_call: TRBD1; v_call: TRBV7-3; j_call: TRBJ2-1
cdr3_nt: TGTGCCAGCTCACCACAGGGCGCAGACAATTCACCCCTCCACTTT; cdr3_aa: CASSPQGADNSPLHF; clone_size: once; d_call: -; v_call: TRBV18; j_call: TRBJ1-6
cdr3_nt: TGTGCCAGCAGTTTGGCAGGATATGGCTACACCTTC; cdr3_aa: CASSLAGYGYTF; clone_size: -; d_call: -; v_call: TRBV12-3/TRBV12-4; j_call: TRBJ1-2
cdr3_nt: TGTGCCAGCAGGAAGGGGGGAGGCACTGAAGCTTTCTTT; cdr3_aa: CASRKGGGTEAFF; clone_size: -; d_call: -; v_call: TRBV12-3/TRBV12-4; j_call: TRBJ1-1
cdr3_nt: TGTGCCAGCAGCACCTGGACGAGAACCGCTGAAGCTTTCTTT; cdr3_aa: CASSTWTRTAEAFF; clone_size: -; d_call: -; v_call: TRBV7-2; j_call: TRBJ1-1
cdr3_nt: TGTGCCACCAGTGGCCGGACAGATAATTCACCCCTCCACTTT; cdr3_aa: CATSGRTDNSPLHF; clone_size: -; d_call: -; v_call: TRBV24-1; j_call: TRBJ1-6
cdr3_nt: TGTGCCAGCGCAGTGGGGGGAGGCTACACCTTC; cdr3_aa: CASAVGGGYTF; clone_size: -; d_call: -; v_call: TRBV12-3/TRBV12-4; j_call: TRBJ1-2